This T cell receptor (beta chain) emerged from a study of beta chain features in type 1 diabetes. Across the study: Healthy donors and patients showed comparable age, gender and cell yields. Study-wide findings and caveats: In all four CD4+ subsets, TCRB CDR3 length was significantly, moderately reduced in type 1 diabetes. Cells that show high TCR expression could be over-represented by cDNA sequencing. Within the patient group, naive, central memory and Treg TCRB repertoires appeared more similar to each other than within healthy donors.

A few counts support this clone. As yet, its antigen is unknown. Isolated RNA was reverse transcribed in full, so expressed TCRB transcripts were sequenced. Profiling relied on immunoSEQ multiplex PCR, and the TCRdb table lists in-frame clones only, not all of them. The sample carries around 710,000 clones, roughly an eighth recorded once. CDR1 SGHTA and CDR2 FQGNSA come from the germline V gene. This CDR3 is built from 14 residues. V dropped 1 base and J dropped 3 bases, with 10 bases sitting between them. The V gene is TRBV7-2, the J gene TRBJ2-7; D call uncertain. The specimen was naive CD4+ T cells from blood. This receptor was taken from a man younger than 45 with type 1 diabetes. As DNA, the CDR3 is TGTGCCAGCAGCTTAGTAGCAGAAAACTACGAGCAGTACTTC. It yields the protein CASSLVAENYEQYF. The variable domain in full, with the rest retrieved from reference TRBV7-2 and TRBJ2-7, is GAGVSQSPSNKVTEKGKDVELRCDPISGHTALYWYRQSLGQGLEFLIYFQGNSAPDKSGLPSDRFSAERTGGSVSTLTIQRTQQEDSAVYLCASSLVAENYEQYFGPGTRLTVT.